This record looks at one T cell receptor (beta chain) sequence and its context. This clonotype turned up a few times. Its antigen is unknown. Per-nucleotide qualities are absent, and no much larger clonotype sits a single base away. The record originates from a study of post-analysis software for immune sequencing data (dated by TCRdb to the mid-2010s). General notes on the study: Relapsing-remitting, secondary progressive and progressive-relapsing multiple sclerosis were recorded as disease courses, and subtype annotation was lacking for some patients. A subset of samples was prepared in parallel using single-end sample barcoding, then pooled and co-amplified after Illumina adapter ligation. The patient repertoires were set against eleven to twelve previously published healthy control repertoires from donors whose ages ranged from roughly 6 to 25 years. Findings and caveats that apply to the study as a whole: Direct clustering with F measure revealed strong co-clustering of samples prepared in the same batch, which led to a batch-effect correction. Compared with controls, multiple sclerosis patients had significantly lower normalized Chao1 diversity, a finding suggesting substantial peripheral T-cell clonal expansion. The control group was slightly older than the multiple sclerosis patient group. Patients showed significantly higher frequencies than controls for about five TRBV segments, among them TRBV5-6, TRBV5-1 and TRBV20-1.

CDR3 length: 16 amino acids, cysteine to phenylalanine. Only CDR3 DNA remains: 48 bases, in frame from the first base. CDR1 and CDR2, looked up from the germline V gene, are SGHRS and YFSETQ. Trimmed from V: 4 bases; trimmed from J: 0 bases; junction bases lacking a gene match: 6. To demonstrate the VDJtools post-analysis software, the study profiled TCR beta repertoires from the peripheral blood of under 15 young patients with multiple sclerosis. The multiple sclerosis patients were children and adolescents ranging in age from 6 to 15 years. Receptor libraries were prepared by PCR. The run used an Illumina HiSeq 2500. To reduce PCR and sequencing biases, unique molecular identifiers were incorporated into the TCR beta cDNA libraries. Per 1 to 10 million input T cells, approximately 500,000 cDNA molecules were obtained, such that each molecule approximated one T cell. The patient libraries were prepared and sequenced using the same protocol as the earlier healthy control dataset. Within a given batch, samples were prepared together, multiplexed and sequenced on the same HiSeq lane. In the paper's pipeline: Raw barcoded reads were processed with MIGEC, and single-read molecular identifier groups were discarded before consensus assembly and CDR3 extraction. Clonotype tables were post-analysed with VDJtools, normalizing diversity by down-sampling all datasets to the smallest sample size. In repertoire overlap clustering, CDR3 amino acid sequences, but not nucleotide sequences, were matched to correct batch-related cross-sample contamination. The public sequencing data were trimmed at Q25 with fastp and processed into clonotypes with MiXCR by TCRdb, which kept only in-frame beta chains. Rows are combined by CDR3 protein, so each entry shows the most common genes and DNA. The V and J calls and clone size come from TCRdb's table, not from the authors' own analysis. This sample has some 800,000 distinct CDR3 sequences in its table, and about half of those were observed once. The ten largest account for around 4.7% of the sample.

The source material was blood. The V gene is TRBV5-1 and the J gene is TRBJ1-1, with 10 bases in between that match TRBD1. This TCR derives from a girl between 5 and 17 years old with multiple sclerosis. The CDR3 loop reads CASSPGQGVLNTEAFF. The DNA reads TGCGCCAGCAGCCCCGGACAGGGGGTGCTGAACACTGAAGCTTTCTTT.